This entry lists 10 T cell receptor beta chains sequenced from one sample in a study of cytomegalovirus exposure and HLA in healthy donors (dated by TCRdb to about 2017). Library preparation was by the immunoSEQ multiplex PCR assay. The multiplex PCR relied on a mix of 60 forward primers for TCR Vbeta segments and 13 reverse primers for TCR Jbeta segments. TCRdb retrieved this table from immuneACCESS and kept in-frame rearrangements only. Not all clones are present; in checked studies, unresolved V genes account for under half, and no reason is known for the remainder. The sample table lists about 180,000 clones, roughly 79% of them with a count of one. Roughly 5.8% of the sample belongs to the ten largest clones. Material for sequencing was PBMCs. The receptors were gathered from a man aged 35 to 55 in good health and CMV-seropositive.

This rearrangement joins TRBV19 to TRBJ1-2, with 7 bases matching TRBD1. CDR3 length: 15 amino acids. V lost 3 bases and J lost 5; bases outside the gene matches: 9. Germline values: CDR1 LNHDA, CDR2 SQIVND (reference sequence). Written as DNA, the CDR3 is TGTGCCAGTAGTATTCCGACAGGGAGAGATTATGGCTACACCTTC. This translates into CASSIPTGRDYGYTF.

The V and J genes are TRBV19 and TRBJ2-7; TRBD2 is a possible D gene (5 bases). CDR1 and CDR2 from the germline V gene are LNHDA and SQIVND (reference sequence). V shed 5 bases and J shed 7 bases, with 21 bases lying between them. This CDR3 comprises 15 residues. This CDR3 reads CASSPRRADYWEQYF. CDR3 DNA: TGTGCCAGTAGTCCCCGGCGAGCAGACTACTGGGAGCAGTACTTC.

The chain combines TRBV15 with TRBJ2-3; D remains unclear. CDR3 length: 13 amino acids. Per germline, CDR1 LNHNV and CDR2 YYDKDF (reference sequence). The germline V and J ends were trimmed by 0 bases and 4 bases, with 5 bases remaining between them. In DNA form, the CDR3 reads TGTGCCACCAGCAGAGATCTCGCAGATACGCAGTATTTT. Translated: CATSRDLADTQYF.

This chain connects TRBV7-6 to TRBJ2-7; D might be TRBD2 (6 bases). CDR3 length: 15 amino acids. From germline, CDR1 is SGHVS and CDR2 FNYEAQ. V lost 2 bases and J lost 2, with 13 bases in between. CDR3 residues: CASSLRSSGPYEQYF. The CDR3 coding sequence is TGTGCCAGCAGCTTAAGGTCCAGCGGGCCCTACGAGCAGTACTTC.

This chain uses TRBV5-1 with TRBJ1-4; 7 nucleotides line up with TRBD1. The CDR3 runs to 17 residues. The junction had 12 bases not matched to a gene; V was cut back by 4 bases and J by 3 bases. Germline CDR1 is SGHRS and CDR2 is YFSETQ. The CDR3 bases are TGCGCCAGCAGCCCTGGGGGAGCAGGGGGGCCTAATGAAAAACTGTTTTTT. Amino acid sequence: CASSPGGAGGPNEKLFF.

About this clone: This sample also contains other DNA sequences that code for the same CDR3. This chain links TRBV5-1 with TRBJ1-5; TRBD1 aligns across 12 bases. Germline V gives CDR1 SGHRS, CDR2 YFSETQ. This CDR3 comprises 16 residues. J lost 7 bases, V lost 4 bases, and 9 bases had no gene match. CDR3 in amino acids: CASSPGTGGRGQPQHF. CDR3 DNA sequence: TGCGCCAGCAGCCCGGGGACAGGGGGCCGGGGGCAGCCCCAGCATTTT. The whole variable domain, filled in from reference TRBV5-1 and TRBJ1-5, reads KAGVTQTPRYLIKTRGQQVTLSCSPISGHRSVSWYQQTPGQGLQFLFEYFSETQRNKGNFPGRFSGRQFSNSRSEMNVSTLELGDSALYLCASSPGTGGRGQPQHFGDGTRLSIL.

The chain joins TRBV29-1 to TRBJ2-7, with TRBD2 as a possible D gene (5 bases). V was shortened by 0 bases and J by 3 bases, with 15 bases between the two germline ends. Per germline, CDR1 SQVTM and CDR2 ANQGSEA. The length of the CDR3 is 15 residues. The CDR3 coding sequence is TGCAGCGTTGAAGATGTGGGGAGCGGTAACTACGAGCAGTACTTC. This gives the protein CSVEDVGSGNYEQYF.

The chain is built from TRBV6-1 and TRBJ2-5; TRBD2 might be the D (5 bases). Trimming pared 7 bases from V and 5 bases from J, leaving 11 bases between. The CDR3 sequence is 12 residues long. Per the germline V gene, CDR1 is MNHNS and CDR2 is SASEGT. DNA of the CDR3: TGTGCCAGCAACGAGGGAGCTGAGACCCAGTACTTC. This sequence encodes CASNEGAETQYF.

This rearrangement joins TRBV13 to TRBJ2-2; D is uncertain. CDR3 length: 11 residues. Trimming removed 6 bases at V and 5 bases at J, with 4 bases between. The germline CDR1 and CDR2 sequences are PRHDT and FYEKMQ (reference sequence). The CDR3 nucleotides read TGTGCCAGCAGTCTAACCGGGGAGCTGTTTTTT. Amino acid sequence: CASSLTGELFF.

The chain employs TRBV2 and TRBJ2-4; the match to TRBD2 covers 8 bases. The germline gives CDR1 SNHLY, CDR2 FYNNEI. V shed 1 base, J shed 7 bases, and the junction held 3 bases outside the gene matches. The CDR3 consists of 14 residues. CDR3 sequence reads: CASSEGLATNIQYF. In DNA form, the CDR3 reads TGTGCCAGCAGTGAAGGACTAGCGACGAACATTCAGTACTTC.